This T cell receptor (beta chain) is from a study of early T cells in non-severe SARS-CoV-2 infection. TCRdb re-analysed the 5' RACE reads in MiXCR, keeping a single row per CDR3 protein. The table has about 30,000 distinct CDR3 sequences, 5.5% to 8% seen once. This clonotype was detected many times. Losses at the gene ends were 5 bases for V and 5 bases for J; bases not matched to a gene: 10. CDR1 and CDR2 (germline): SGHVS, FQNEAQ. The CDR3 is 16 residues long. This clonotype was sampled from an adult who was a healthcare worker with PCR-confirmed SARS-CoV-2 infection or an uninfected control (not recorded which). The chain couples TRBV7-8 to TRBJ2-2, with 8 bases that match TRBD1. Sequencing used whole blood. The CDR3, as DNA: TGTGCCAGCAGCCCCCCCCGGACAGGGATAACCGGGGAGCTGTTTTTT. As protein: CASSPPRTGITGELFF. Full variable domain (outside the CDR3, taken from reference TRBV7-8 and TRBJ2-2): GAGVSQSPRYKVAKRGQDVALRCDPISGHVSLFWYQQALGQGPEFLTYFQNEAQLDKSGLPSDRFFAERPEGSVSTLKIQRTQQEDSAVYLCASSPPRTGITGELFFGEGSRLTVL.